Sequencing of this T cell receptor (beta chain) was carried out in a study of T cell repertoires in cytomegalovirus infection. Study information: Public TCR beta signatures were indicative of both CMV infection and a matching HLA type. Findings of the study overall: CMV-specific TCR beta clonotypes restricted by HLA-C dominated the ex vivo response.

From the reads, TCRdb called clonotypes with MiXCR, one entry per CDR3 protein. The table has roughly 300,000 distinct CDR3 sequences, about 25% seen once. A note on this clonotype: Its cognate antigen is unknown.

The V end lost 4 bases, the J end lost 4 bases, and 16 bases lay between the germline ends. This CDR3 contains 15 residues. Material: PBMCs. The V and J genes are TRBV12-3 or TRBV12-4 and TRBJ2-5; TRBD2 might be the D (7 bases). The origin of this receptor is a human donor in good health (CMV status not recorded). Some clones in this sample may be carry-over from other donors' samples. The CDR3 sequence: CASSSRGGGGETQYF. CDR3 in DNA: TGTGCCAGCAGTTCCCGAGGGGGGGGGGGAGAGACCCAGTACTTC.